Presented here are 26 T cell receptor beta chains from one specimen sequenced in a study of blood T cells in healthy people across ages. With a J-beta primer mix and a sample-barcoded 5' primer, a second PCR ran about 7 to 12 cycles. TCRdb reprocessed the 5' RACE reads with MiXCR, giving one entry per CDR3 protein. In the table there are around 800,000 distinct CDR3 sequences, 25% to 30% of which are singletons. The sample also formed part of further work on T cells of mothers and their children.

The sequenced sample consisted of blood. Receptor source: a boy under 18 in good health.

This clonotype has just a few counts. The chain has TRBV10-2 and TRBJ2-7; 10 bases line up with TRBD1. Germline V gene data show CDR1 as WSHSY and CDR2 as SAAADI. CDR3 length equals 14 residues. The junction had 10 bases not matched to a gene; V was cut back by 7 bases and J by 7 bases. The DNA of the CDR3 is TGCGCCAGCACTTTTCGACAGGGGGCAAGGGAGCAGTACTTC. The encoded protein is CASTFRQGAREQYF.

This clonotype was picked up a small number of times. The rearrangement joins TRBV27 to TRBJ2-5, with D uncertain. Trimming removed 2 bases from V and 2 bases from J, with 6 bases in between. The CDR3 has 13 residues. In germline, CDR1 is MNHEY, CDR2 SMNVEV (reference sequence). The CDR3 sequence: CASSLIAQETQYF. As DNA, the CDR3 is TGTGCCAGCAGTTTAATAGCTCAAGAGACCCAGTACTTC.

This clonotype has a handful of counts. The chain links TRBV12-3 or TRBV12-4 to TRBJ2-3, with TRBD1 as a possible D gene (6 bases). V was trimmed by 5 bases and J by 0 bases, leaving 15 bases between them. This CDR3 comprises 16 residues. The CDR3 sequence is CASSPTGQPSTDTQYF. The CDR3 DNA reads TGTGCCAGCAGTCCCACCGGACAGCCTAGCACAGATACGCAGTATTTT.

This clonotype was seen ten or more times. CDR3 nucleotide sequence: TGTGCCAGCATTTTCTCTGGGGCCAACGTCCTGACTTTC. Translation gives CASIFSGANVLTF. The chain has TRBV12-3 or TRBV12-4 and TRBJ2-6; no clear D. V lost 7 bases, J lost 0 bases, and 4 bases lay in between. CDR3 length: 13 residues.

With regard to this clonotype: The final CDR3 position lacks the conserved phenylalanine or tryptophan, pointing to a likely read error. This chain links TRBV5-1 with TRBJ1-1; tentative D call: TRBD1 (5 bases). Trimming shortened V by 1 base and J by 1 base, and 11 bases separated the two germline ends. This CDR3 contains 15 residues. Looked up from germline, CDR1 is SGHRS and CDR2 is YFSETQ. This CDR3 is CASSLQGPGNTEAFS. DNA of the CDR3: TGCGCCAGCAGCTTGCAGGGACCGGGGAACACTGAAGCTTTCTCT.

V usage is TRBV27 and J usage is TRBJ1-2, with D perhaps TRBD1 (6 bases). From germline, CDR1 is MNHEY and CDR2 SMNVEV (reference sequence). The CDR3 is 15 amino acids. V lost 2 bases and J 4 bases, leaving 14 bases between the germline ends. The DNA for the CDR3 is TGTGCCAGCAGTTTACGGGCAGGGGCTGGCTATGGCTACACCTTC. Translated: CASSLRAGAGYGYTF.

The CDR3 loop is CSVDVFGLPYNEQFF. CDR3 bases: TGCAGCGTTGACGTGTTTGGACTACCATACAATGAGCAGTTCTTC. This chain joins TRBV29-1 and TRBJ2-1; D perhaps matches TRBD2 (6 bases). Trimming stripped 3 bases from V and 4 bases from J, with 16 bases between. From germline, CDR1 is SQVTM and CDR2 ANQGSEA. CDR3 length: 15 residues.

V and J are TRBV20-1 and TRBJ2-5; 10 nucleotides agree with TRBD2. The J call may be mistaken, given a closer DNA end match to TRBJ2-7. The CDR3 covers 14 residues. Germline CDR1 and CDR2: DFQATT and SNEGSKA (reference sequence). The CDR3 DNA is TGCAGTGCTAGCCGTACTAGCGGGGCGTACGAGCAGTACTTC. Protein sequence: CSASRTSGAYEQYF.

The CDR3 is CASSLGRSPAEQYF. CDR3 DNA sequence: TGCGCCAGCAGCTTGGGGAGGAGTCCTGCCGAGCAGTACTTC. This chain uses TRBV5-1 with TRBJ2-7; maybe TRBD2 (5 bases). Germline V lookup: CDR1 SGHRS, CDR2 YFSETQ. Trimming removed 0 bases at V and 6 bases at J, with 13 bases between. The CDR3 is 14 residues long. The full variable domain, with the rest looked up from reference TRBV5-1 and TRBJ2-7, is KAGVTQTPRYLIKTRGQQVTLSCSPISGHRSVSWYQQTPGQGLQFLFEYFSETQRNKGNFPGRFSGRQFSNSRSEMNVSTLELGDSALYLCASSLGRSPAEQYFGPGTRLTVT.

This clonotype has only a few counts. The chain recombines TRBV11-2 with TRBJ2-6; 9 bases are a match to TRBD1. Germline lookup yields CDR1 SGHAT and CDR2 FQNNGV. After removal of 5 bases from V and 13 bases from J, the junction contained 9 bases not matched to a gene. The CDR3 spans 14 residues. The CDR3 protein is CASSLGQGPTVLTF. DNA of the CDR3: TGTGCCAGCAGCCTAGGACAGGGGCCTACTGTCCTGACTTTC.

The chain recombines TRBV19 with TRBJ2-4; D call uncertain. The CDR3 extends over 16 amino acids. Trimming cost V 5 bases and J 3 bases, with 17 bases left between them. Looked up from germline, CDR1 is LNHDA and CDR2 is SQIVND (reference sequence). This CDR3 reads CASSSRPGIGKNIQYF. The CDR3 bases are TGTGCCAGTAGTTCCAGACCGGGTATAGGCAAAAACATTCAGTACTTC. The full variable domain, completed using reference TRBV19 and TRBJ2-4, is DGGITQSPKYLFRKEGQNVTLSCEQNLNHDAMYWYRQDPGQGLRLIYYSQIVNDFQKGDIAEGYSVSREKKESFPLTVTSAQKNPTAFYLCASSSRPGIGKNIQYFGAGTRLSVL.

The genes are TRBV5-1 and TRBJ2-2, with D perhaps TRBD2 (6 bases). The length of the CDR3 is 14 residues. Germline assignment: CDR1 SGHRS and CDR2 YFSETQ. Between the trimmed V and J ends, which lost 0 bases and 3 bases, there was a span of 6 bases. The CDR3 nucleotides are TGCGCCAGCAGCTTGGCTAGCGACACCGGGGAGCTGTTTTTT. Its translation is CASSLASDTGELFF.

The chain joins TRBV7-2 to TRBJ2-3, with 7 bases aligning to TRBD2. Germline-derived CDR1 and CDR2 are SGHTA and FQGNSA. The CDR3 totals 16 residues. The junction had 9 bases not matched to a gene; V was cut back by 4 bases and J by 2 bases. CDR3 region: CASSSGLGGNTDTQYF. In DNA, the CDR3 is TGTGCCAGCAGCTCAGGCCTCGGGGGGAACACAGATACGCAGTATTTT.

This clonotype was picked up a small number of times. The V and J genes are TRBV13 and TRBJ2-1; D gene ambiguous. The DNA matches TRBJ2-5 better at its end, which makes the J call doubtful. This CDR3 is built from 15 residues. From germline, CDR1 is PRHDT and CDR2 FYEKMQ (reference sequence). The CDR3 DNA follows: TGTGCCAGCAGCTTAGGCGGCAACGCACAAGAGACCCAGTACTTC. Translating it yields CASSLGGNAQETQYF.

The chain joins TRBV12-3 or TRBV12-4 to TRBJ2-5, with D hard to call. CDR3 length equals 10 residues. DNA of the CDR3: TGTGTTGCCAGCCAAGAGACCCAGTACTTC. It yields the protein CVASQETQYF.

This clonotype came up a few times. The chain combines TRBV12-3 or TRBV12-4 with TRBJ2-5; 8 bases are a match to TRBD2. V trimming: 7 bases; J trimming: 4 bases; junction bases outside the gene matches: 11. The CDR3 contains 15 residues. The CDR3 region is CASNPNGGATETQYF. In nucleotides, the CDR3 is TGTGCCAGCAACCCTAACGGGGGGGCCACAGAGACCCAGTACTTC.

The V and J genes are TRBV20-1 and TRBJ1-2; 9 bases match TRBD1. There are 14 residues in the CDR3. Trimming at V came to 5 bases and at J to 4 bases, leaving 8 bases not matched to a gene. Germline CDR1 DFQATT, CDR2 SNEGSKA (reference sequence). The chain's CDR3 is CSADRDRVSYGYTF. Written as DNA, the CDR3 is TGCAGTGCTGACCGGGACAGGGTGTCCTATGGCTACACCTTC.

This clonotype has only a few counts. This sequence joins TRBV28 and TRBJ2-5; unclear D gene. Trimming took 0 bases from V and 5 from J, leaving 7 bases between them. The V gene's germline CDR1 is MDHEN and CDR2 SYDVKM. The CDR3 covers 13 residues. The CDR3 here is CASSLWGLETQYF. The CDR3 DNA reads TGTGCCAGCAGTTTATGGGGCCTGGAGACCCAGTACTTC.

V is TRBV14 and J is TRBJ1-4; D uncertain. The CDR3 contains 13 residues. CDR1 and CDR2 (germline): SGHDN, FVKESK. V was pared by 1 base and J by 8 bases, with 8 bases between. Written as DNA, the CDR3 is TGTGCCAGCAGCCAAGCCTTATGGGAAAAACTGTTTTTT. Its translation: CASSQALWEKLFF.

This chain links TRBV2 with TRBJ2-5; 10 bases map to TRBD1. TRBJ2-1 explains the end of the DNA better; the J call may be wrong. This CDR3 is 14 amino acids long. Per the germline V gene, CDR1 is SNHLY and CDR2 is FYNNEI. The CDR3 sequence: CASSDWTGGNEQFF. CDR3 bases: TGTGCCAGCAGTGACTGGACAGGGGGGAATGAGCAGTTCTTC.

The genes are TRBV12-5 and TRBJ1-2; D is unresolved. Deletions cut 1 base from V and 8 bases from J, with 26 bases between. Germline CDR1 and CDR2: LGHNT and FRNRAP. The CDR3 is made up of 18 amino acids. The CDR3 region has the DNA TGTGCTAGTGGTTTGGCTGGGGAACCTCGGATGAAGGTGGGAGGCTACACCTTC. It specifies CASGLAGEPRMKVGGYTF. Variable domain in full (rest from reference TRBV12-5 and TRBJ1-2): DARVTQTPRHKVTEMGQEVTMRCQPILGHNTVFWYRQTMMQGLELLAYFRNRAPLDDSGMPKDRFSAEMPDATLATLKIQPSEPRDSAVYFCASGLAGEPRMKVGGYTFGSGTRLTVV.

This chain joins TRBV5-6 and TRBJ2-4; D might be TRBD1 (6 bases). Germline CDR1 is SGHDT and CDR2 is YYEEEE. CDR3 length: 16 residues. Trimming shortened V by 4 bases and J by 0 bases, and 14 bases separated the two germline ends. The CDR3 nucleotides are TGTGCCAGCAGCGACGAACAGGGTCTAGCCAAAAACATTCAGTACTTC. Protein: CASSDEQGLAKNIQYF. The full variable domain, in which reference TRBV5-6 and TRBJ2-4 provide the parts outside the CDR3, is DAGVTQSPTHLIKTRGQQVTLRCSPKSGHDTVSWYQQALGQGPQFIFQYYEEEERQRGNFPDRFSGHQFPNYSSELNVNALLLGDSALYLCASSDEQGLAKNIQYFGAGTRLSVL.

The rearrangement links TRBV20-1 to TRBJ1-5; 8 nucleotides line up with TRBD1. In germline, CDR1 is DFQATT, CDR2 SNEGSKA (reference sequence). V lost 6 bases, J lost 1 base, and 5 bases stayed unmatched. This CDR3 has 14 residues. In nucleotides, the CDR3 is TGCAGTGCCCCGGACAGGGCGAGCAATCAGCCCCAGCATTTT. Translation: CSAPDRASNQPQHF.

This sequence joins TRBV11-1 and TRBJ2-4; 7 positions match TRBD2. Trimming at V came to 2 bases and at J to 6 bases, leaving 25 bases not matched to a gene. Germline lookup yields CDR1 SGHAT and CDR2 FQDESV (reference sequence). This CDR3 region has 21 residues. The CDR3 is CASSLPHWGSATGGPRNIQYF. The CDR3 DNA follows: TGTGCCAGCAGCTTACCTCACTGGGGGTCAGCCACGGGAGGCCCAAGAAACATTCAGTACTTC.

The chain is built from TRBV20-1 and TRBJ2-3; 9 bases are shared with TRBD1. This CDR3 contains 14 residues. The J segment lost 3 bases and the V segment lost 3 bases, leaving 4 bases of the junction unmatched. CDR1 is DFQATT, CDR2 SNEGSKA, per germline (reference sequence). Here the CDR3 DNA reads TGCAGTGCTAGCCCGGGACAGGGTACAGATACGCAGTATTTT. Its translation: CSASPGQGTDTQYF.

This clonotype has a handful of counts. The V gene is TRBV5-1, the J gene TRBJ2-5; TRBD2 matches 7 bases. Germline CDR1 SGHRS, CDR2 YFSETQ. V was pared by 4 bases and J by 9 bases, with 15 bases of the junction left unmatched. This CDR3 contains 15 residues. CDR3 sequence reads: CASSPERAGSTAQYF. The CDR3 bases are TGCGCCAGCAGCCCGGAGCGAGCGGGGTCTACGGCCCAGTACTTC.